The clone carrying this TCR beta chain was observed a handful of times. To make TCR beta libraries, researchers used iRepertoire HTBI primers and Arm-PCR of CDR3 regions. Each CDR3 protein gets one entry after TCRdb re-called the multiplex PCR reads with MiXCR. The sample has approximately 270,000 distinct CDR3 sequences, 15% to 20% seen once. This entry comes from a study of regulatory T cells in long-lasting Graves disease. V shed 5 bases and J 8 bases; nucleotides not matched to a gene: 15. CDR3 length: 17 amino acids. Indicated time point: newly diagnosed GD, antithyroid drugs for less than 3 months. PBMCs were the source of the RNA used for TCR sequencing. These records were also assigned to another study, of T cells in Graves' hyperthyroidism and ophthalmopathy. That study reports: Using the HTBI primer set, a first-round RT-PCR was run on the TCR CDR3.

This rearrangement joins TRBV12-3 or TRBV12-4 to TRBJ2-3, with 11 bases fitting TRBD2. The sequence came from a woman in her twenties or thirties with Graves disease. Sequenced material: peripheral blood mononuclear cells (PBMCs), taken at new diagnosis, from a patient treated with antithyroid drugs. CDR3 amino acids: CASSPRPSGRSWGTQYF. CDR3 bases: TGTGCCAGCAGTCCCCGCCCTAGCGGGAGGAGTTGGGGTACGCAGTATTTT.